This T cell receptor (beta chain) was observed in a study of T cell repertoires in cytomegalovirus infection. The overall study: HLA-B-restricted CMV epitopes that are well studied were used alongside recently identified HLA-C-restricted ones. Shared public TCR beta signatures pointed to both CMV infection and a matching HLA type.

General observations from the study: Public TCR beta family frequency separated CMV-and-HLA carriers, including in an independent cohort. The ex vivo response showed dominance by HLA-C-restricted CMV-specific TCR beta clonotypes.

Each CDR3 protein gets one entry after TCRdb re-called the reads with MiXCR. The sample shows around 710,000 distinct CDR3 sequences, about 29% of them seen only once. Germline V gives CDR1 MNHEY, CDR2 SMNVEV (reference sequence). The CDR3 is made up of 15 amino acids. V was trimmed by 0 bases and J by 9 bases, leaving 17 bases between them. This clonotype was observed a few times. Its antigen is unknown. The clonotype originates from a human donor in good health (CMV status not recorded). Some clones in this sample may be carry-over from other donors' samples. V gene TRBV27 combines with J gene TRBJ1-1; D is uncertain. Here the sequenced sample was cultured CD8+ T cells from PBMCs, taken from culture after CMV antigen stimulation. The CDR3 bases are TGTGCCAGCAGTTTATCAGGGTTCCCCCGCTCCCAAGCTTTCTTT. As protein: CASSLSGFPRSQAFF.